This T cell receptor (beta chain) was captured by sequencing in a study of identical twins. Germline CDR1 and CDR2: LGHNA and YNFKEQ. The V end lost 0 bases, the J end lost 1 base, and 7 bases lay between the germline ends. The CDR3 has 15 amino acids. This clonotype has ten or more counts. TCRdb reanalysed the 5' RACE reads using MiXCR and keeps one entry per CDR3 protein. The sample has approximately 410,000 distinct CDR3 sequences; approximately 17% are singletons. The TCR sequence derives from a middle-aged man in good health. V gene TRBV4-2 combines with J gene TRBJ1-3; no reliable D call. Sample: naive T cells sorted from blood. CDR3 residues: CASSQDASSGNTIYF. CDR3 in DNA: TGTGCCAGCAGCCAAGATGCCAGTTCTGGAAACACCATATATTTT.